The 10 T cell receptor beta chains reported below all come from one sample, sequenced in a study of beta chain features in type 1 diabetes. Expressed TCRB transcripts were sequenced after all isolated RNA was converted to cDNA. The table came from immunoSEQ multiplex PCR; TCRdb's copy has only in-frame clones and leaves some out. The repertoire holds 200,000 to 250,000 clones, with over 9.5% as singletons. Sequencing used naive CD4+ T cells from blood. Receptors originate from a woman aged 18-35 years in good health.

Only a few counts were recorded for this clone. The V gene is TRBV29-1, the J gene TRBJ1-2; D may be TRBD1 (5 bases). The germline V gene encodes CDR1 SQVTM and CDR2 ANQGSEA. The V end was cut by 6 bases, the J end by 0 bases, with 14 bases between. The CDR3 has 14 amino acids. This CDR3 reads CSVTPRVSNYGYTF. The CDR3 region has the DNA TGCAGCGTGACCCCCAGGGTTTCTAACTATGGCTACACCTTC.

The chain joins TRBV15 to TRBJ2-5; 7 bases are shared with TRBD2. This CDR3 has 17 amino acids. In germline, CDR1 is LNHNV, CDR2 YYDKDF (reference sequence). The J segment lost 5 bases and the V segment lost 3 bases, leaving 15 bases of the junction unmatched. CDR3 loop: CATSSQAGFPLGETQYF. CDR3 nucleotide sequence: TGTGCCACCAGCAGCCAAGCGGGGTTTCCCTTGGGGGAGACCCAGTACTTC.

This clone appeared a few times. J is TRBJ2-7 and V is TRBV5-4, with 7 nucleotides matching TRBD2. This CDR3 is built from 14 residues. Per germline, CDR1 SGHNT and CDR2 YYREEE (reference sequence). Trimming took 0 bases from V and 3 from J; bases not matched to a gene: 3. The CDR3: CASSLGAGVYEQYF. The CDR3 nucleotides read TGTGCCAGCAGCTTGGGGGCGGGGGTCTACGAGCAGTACTTC. Full variable domain (rest looked up from reference TRBV5-4 and TRBJ2-7): ETGVTQSPTHLIKTRGQQVTLRCSSQSGHNTVSWYQQALGQGPQFIFQYYREEENGRGNFPPRFSGLQFPNYSSELNVNALELDDSALYLCASSLGAGVYEQYFGPGTRLTVT.

This clone was seen a few times. The chain uses TRBV7-3 and TRBJ1-1, with TRBD1 as a possible D gene (5 bases). The ends were cut back, 0 bases at V and 6 bases at J, with 8 bases in the middle. The CDR3 has 13 residues. Germline V CDR1 and CDR2: SGHTA, FQGTGA. This chain's CDR3 is CASSLTGGAEAFF. In nucleotides, the CDR3 is TGTGCCAGCAGCTTAACCGGGGGTGCTGAAGCTTTCTTT.

This sequence joins TRBV7-6 and TRBJ2-6; no reliable D call. CDR3 size: 14 residues. CDR1 and CDR2 from the germline V gene are SGHVS and FNYEAQ. Trimming shortened V by 1 base and J by 4 bases, and 5 bases separated the two germline ends. The CDR3 DNA sequence: TGTGCCAGCAGCTTAGGGCCCGGGGCCAACGTCCTGACTTTC. It yields the protein CASSLGPGANVLTF.

This clone was observed a few times. J is TRBJ2-5 and V is TRBV5-4, with 8 bases identical to TRBD1. From germline, CDR1 is SGHNT and CDR2 YYREEE (reference sequence). V shed 1 base and J 2 bases; nucleotides not matched to a gene: 4. The CDR3 extends over 15 amino acids. The CDR3, as DNA: TGTGCCAGCAGCTTGAACAGGGGGACTCAAGAGACCCAGTACTTC. It codes for CASSLNRGTQETQYF.

This clone occurred a few times. V gene TRBV29-1 combines with J gene TRBJ1-1; 7 bases map to TRBD1. With V trimmed by 6 bases and J by 3 bases, 10 bases remained unmatched. Germline V gene lookup returns CDR1 SQVTM and CDR2 ANQGSEA. CDR3 length: 14 amino acids. The CDR3 region is CSVWDSGLDTEAFF. Written as DNA, the CDR3 is TGCAGCGTATGGGACAGCGGGTTGGACACTGAAGCTTTCTTT.

This sequence joins TRBV7-3 and TRBJ1-1; 7 bases are shared with TRBD1. The CDR3 is 14 residues long. The ends lost 7 bases at V and 6 bases at J; junction bases unmatched: 11. Germline V gene data show CDR1 as SGHTA and CDR2 as FQGTGA. The DNA for the CDR3 is TGTGCCAGCACCGAAACAGGGGTGAGGTCTGAAGCTTTCTTT. The encoded protein is CASTETGVRSEAFF.

This chain joins TRBV19 and TRBJ2-5; 8 bases are shared with TRBD2. The CDR3 runs to 15 residues. The V segment lost 3 bases and the J segment 4 bases; nucleotides outside the gene matches: 7. The V gene's germline CDR1 is LNHDA and CDR2 SQIVND (reference sequence). In nucleotides, the CDR3 is TGTGCCAGTAGTATTCTCGGGCTAGCGGGAGAGACCCAGTACTTC. It codes for CASSILGLAGETQYF.

The chain recombines TRBV11-2 with TRBJ1-1; 7 bases line up with TRBD1. Trimming removed 4 bases from V and 4 bases from J; junction bases left unmatched: 6. This CDR3 has 14 amino acids. Germline V gene data show CDR1 as SGHAT and CDR2 as FQNNGV. CDR3 coding DNA: TGTGCCAGCAGCTCCAGACAGGGACTCACTGAAGCTTTCTTT. Translating it yields CASSSRQGLTEAFF.